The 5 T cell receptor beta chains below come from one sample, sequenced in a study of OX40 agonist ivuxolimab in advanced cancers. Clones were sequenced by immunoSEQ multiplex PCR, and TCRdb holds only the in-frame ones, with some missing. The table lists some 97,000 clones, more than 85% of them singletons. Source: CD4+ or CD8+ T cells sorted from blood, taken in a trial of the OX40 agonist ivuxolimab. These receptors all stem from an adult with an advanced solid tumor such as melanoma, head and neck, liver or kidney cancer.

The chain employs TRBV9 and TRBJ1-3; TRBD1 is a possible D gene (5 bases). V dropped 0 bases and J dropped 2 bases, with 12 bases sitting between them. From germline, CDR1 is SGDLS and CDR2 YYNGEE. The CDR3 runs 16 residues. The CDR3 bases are TGTGCCAGCAGCGTAGGATTAGGGGATGCTGGAAACACCATATATTTT. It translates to CASSVGLGDAGNTIYF.

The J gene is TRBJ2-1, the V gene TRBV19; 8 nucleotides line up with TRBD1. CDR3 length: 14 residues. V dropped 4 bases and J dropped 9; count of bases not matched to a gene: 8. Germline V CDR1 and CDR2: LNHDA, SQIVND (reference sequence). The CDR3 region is CASSTQGAGGEQFF. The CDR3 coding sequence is TGTGCCAGTAGTACTCAGGGGGCTGGTGGTGAGCAGTTCTTC.

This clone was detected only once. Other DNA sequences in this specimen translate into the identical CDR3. The CDR3 here is CASSLDRTNYGYTF. As DNA, the CDR3 is TGTGCCAGCAGCTTAGACAGAACCAACTATGGCTACACCTTC. The chain has TRBV7-2 and TRBJ1-2; D unclear. The CDR3 runs 14 residues. Germline assignment: CDR1 SGHTA and CDR2 FQGNSA. Trimming stripped 1 base from V and 2 bases from J, with 8 bases between.

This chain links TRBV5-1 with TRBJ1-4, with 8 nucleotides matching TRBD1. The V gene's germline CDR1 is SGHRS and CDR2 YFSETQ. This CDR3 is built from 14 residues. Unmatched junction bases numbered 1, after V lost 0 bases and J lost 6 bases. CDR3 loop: CASSLGQGYEKLFF. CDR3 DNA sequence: TGCGCCAGCAGCTTGGGACAGGGGTATGAAAAACTGTTTTTT.

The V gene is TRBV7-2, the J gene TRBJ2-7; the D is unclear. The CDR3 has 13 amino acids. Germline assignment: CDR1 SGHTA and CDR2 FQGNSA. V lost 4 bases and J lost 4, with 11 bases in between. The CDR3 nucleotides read TGTGCCAGCAGCTACCCTTCTGGGTACGAGCAGTACTTC. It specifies CASSYPSGYEQYF.